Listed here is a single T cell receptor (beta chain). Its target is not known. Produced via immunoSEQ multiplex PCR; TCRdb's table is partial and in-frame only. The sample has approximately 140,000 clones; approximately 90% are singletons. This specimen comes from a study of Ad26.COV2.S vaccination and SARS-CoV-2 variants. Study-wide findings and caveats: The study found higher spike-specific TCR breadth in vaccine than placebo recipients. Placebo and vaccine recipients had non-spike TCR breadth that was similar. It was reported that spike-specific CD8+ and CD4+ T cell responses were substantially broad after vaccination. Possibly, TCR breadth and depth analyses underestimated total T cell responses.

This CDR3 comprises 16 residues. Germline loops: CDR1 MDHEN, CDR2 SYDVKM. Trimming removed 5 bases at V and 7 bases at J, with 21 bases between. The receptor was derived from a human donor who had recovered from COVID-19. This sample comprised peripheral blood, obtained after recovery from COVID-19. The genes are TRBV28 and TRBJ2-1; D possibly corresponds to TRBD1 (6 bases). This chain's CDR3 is CASSTFDRLGANEQFF. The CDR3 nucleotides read TGTGCCAGCAGTACGTTTGACAGGTTGGGGGCAAATGAGCAGTTCTTC. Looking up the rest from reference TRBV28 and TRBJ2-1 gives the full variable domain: DVKVTQSSRYLVKRTGEKVFLECVQDMDHENMFWYRQDPGLGLRLIYFSYDVKMKEKGDIPEGYSVSREKKERFSLILESASTNQTSMYLCASSTFDRLGANEQFFGPGTRLTVL.